This T cell receptor (beta chain) was found in a study of cytomegalovirus exposure and HLA in healthy donors. V was pared by 5 bases and J by 6 bases, with 11 bases between. The CDR3 has 14 residues. CDR1 is SEHNR and CDR2 is FQNEAQ in the germline V gene (reference sequence). Remarks on this clone: Its antigen is still unknown.

Primers: 60 Vbeta forward and 13 Jbeta reverse. Some clones are missing from TCRdb's copy, which holds only in-frame ones; the method was immunoSEQ multiplex PCR. The sample has more than 95,000 clones, around 78% seen once; the top ten hold roughly 20%. Study-wide findings and caveats: From TCR beta sequences, most subjects' HLA-A and HLA-B alleles were reportedly predicted accurately. The authors listed approximately 160 TCR beta chains as cytomegalovirus-associated. TCR beta V- and J-gene trimming was later associated with a missense DCLRE1C variant.

V and J are TRBV7-9 and TRBJ1-6, with D maybe TRBD1 (5 bases). This receptor was identified in a man aged 18 to 30 in good health and CMV-seropositive. The sample consisted of PBMCs. The DNA of the CDR3 is TGTGCCAGCAGCAAAAAAGACAGTAATTCACCCCTCCACTTT. It codes for CASSKKDSNSPLHF.